This is a list of T cell receptor beta chains from one sample in a study of CD8 T cells in Susac syndrome. TCRdb fed the immunoSEQ multiplex PCR reads into MiXCR, producing one record per CDR3 protein. This sample has 150,000 to 200,000 distinct CDR3 sequences, with 90% to 96% found just once. The material sequenced was CD4+ T cells from PBMCs. The receptors were sampled from a human donor with multiple sclerosis. CDR3s include the opening cysteine and the closing phenylalanine or tryptophan. Fields, in order: V gene, J gene, D gene, clone size, CDR3 protein, CDR3 DNA. D genes are given only for firm matches. Some rows mark clone size as missing; the rest say once, few, many or name a class of expanded clone.

V gene: TRBV30
J gene: TRBJ2-3
D gene: NA
clone size: NA
CDR3 protein: CAWNKAGTTDTQYF
CDR3 DNA: TGTGCCTGGAACAAAGCGGGCACCACAGATACGCAGTATTTT

V gene: TRBV7-8
J gene: TRBJ2-7
D gene: NA
clone size: once
CDR3 protein: CASSLDEVAYEQYF
CDR3 DNA: TGTGCCAGCAGCTTAGACGAGGTCGCCTACGAGCAGTACTTC

V gene: TRBV30
J gene: TRBJ2-2
D gene: NA
clone size: NA
CDR3 protein: CAWSVLGATNTGELFF
CDR3 DNA: TGTGCCTGGAGTGTACTGGGAGCAACGAACACCGGGGAGCTGTTTTTT

V gene: TRBV30
J gene: TRBJ2-1
D gene: NA
clone size: NA
CDR3 protein: CAWTLGGREYNEQFF
CDR3 DNA: TGTGCCTGGACCCTGGGGGGCCGAGAGTACAATGAGCAGTTCTTC

V gene: TRBV6-5
J gene: TRBJ1-2
D gene: TRBD1
clone size: NA
CDR3 protein: CASSPRTGVGYGYTF
CDR3 DNA: TGTGCCAGCAGTCCCCGGACAGGGGTGGGCTACGGCTACACCTTC

V gene: TRBV6-2/TRBV6-3
J gene: TRBJ1-5
D gene: NA
clone size: NA
CDR3 protein: CATRGAVSNQPQHF
CDR3 DNA: TGTGCCACCCGGGGGGCCGTAAGCAATCAGCCCCAGCATTTT

V gene: TRBV7-2
J gene: TRBJ2-7
D gene: TRBD1
clone size: NA
CDR3 protein: CASRRTGAEEQYF
CDR3 DNA: TGTGCCAGCCGAAGGACAGGGGCGGAAGAGCAGTACTTC

V gene: TRBV18
J gene: TRBJ2-3
D gene: TRBD1
clone size: once
CDR3 protein: CASSPGQGADTQYF
CDR3 DNA: TGTGCCAGCTCACCAGGGCAGGGGGCAGATACGCAGTATTTT

V gene: TRBV14
J gene: TRBJ2-1
D gene: TRBD1
clone size: NA
CDR3 protein: CASSQTGGLYNEQFF
CDR3 DNA: TGTGCCAGCAGCCAGACAGGGGGCCTATACAATGAGCAGTTCTTC

V gene: TRBV11-3
J gene: TRBJ2-2
D gene: NA
clone size: NA
CDR3 protein: CASSSRLVIRSGELFF
CDR3 DNA: TGTGCCAGCAGCTCCCGACTAGTTATCCGGTCCGGGGAGCTGTTTTTT